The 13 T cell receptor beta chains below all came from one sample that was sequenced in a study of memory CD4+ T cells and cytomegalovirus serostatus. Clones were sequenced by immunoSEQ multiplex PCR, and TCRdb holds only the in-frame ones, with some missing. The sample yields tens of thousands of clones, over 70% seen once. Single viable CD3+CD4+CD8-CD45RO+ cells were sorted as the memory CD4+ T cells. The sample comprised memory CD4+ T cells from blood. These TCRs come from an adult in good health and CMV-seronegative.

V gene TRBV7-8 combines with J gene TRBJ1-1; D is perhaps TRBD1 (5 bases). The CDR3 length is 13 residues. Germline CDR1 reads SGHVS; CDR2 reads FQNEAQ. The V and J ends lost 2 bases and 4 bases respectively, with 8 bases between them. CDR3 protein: CASSLQGVTEAFF. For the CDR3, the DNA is TGTGCCAGCAGCTTACAGGGCGTCACTGAAGCTTTCTTT.

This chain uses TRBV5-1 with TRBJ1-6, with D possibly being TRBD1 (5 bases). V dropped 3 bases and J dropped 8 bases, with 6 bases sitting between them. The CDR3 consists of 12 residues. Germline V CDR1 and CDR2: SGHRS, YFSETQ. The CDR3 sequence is CASSSTDSPLHF. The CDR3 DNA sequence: TGCGCCAGCAGCTCGACAGATTCACCCCTCCACTTT.

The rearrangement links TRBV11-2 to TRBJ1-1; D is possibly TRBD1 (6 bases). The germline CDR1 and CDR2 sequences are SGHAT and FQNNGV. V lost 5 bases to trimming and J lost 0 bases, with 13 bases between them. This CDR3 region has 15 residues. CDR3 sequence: CASSPRTAMNTEAFF. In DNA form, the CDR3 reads TGTGCCAGCAGCCCACGGACAGCAATGAACACTGAAGCTTTCTTT.

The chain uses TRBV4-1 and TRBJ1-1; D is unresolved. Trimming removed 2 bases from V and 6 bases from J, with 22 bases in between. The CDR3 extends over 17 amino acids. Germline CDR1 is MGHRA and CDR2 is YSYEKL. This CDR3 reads CASSQSILDRGLSEAFF. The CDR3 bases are TGCGCCAGCAGCCAATCCATCCTCGACCGGGGATTGTCTGAAGCTTTCTTT.

The CDR3 DNA sequence: TGTGCCAGCAGCCTTTCGAACGGGAAGGACACCTTC. It translates to CASSLSNGKDTF. V usage is TRBV7-9 and J usage is TRBJ1-2; unclear D gene. This CDR3 spans 12 amino acids. V was shortened by 5 bases and J by 12 bases, with 16 bases between the two germline ends. In germline, CDR1 is SEHNR, CDR2 FQNEAQ (reference sequence).

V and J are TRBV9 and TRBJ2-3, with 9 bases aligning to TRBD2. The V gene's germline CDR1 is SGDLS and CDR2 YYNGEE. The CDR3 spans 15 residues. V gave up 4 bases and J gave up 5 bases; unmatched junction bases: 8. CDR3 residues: CASSLRGGGVDTQYF. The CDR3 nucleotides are TGTGCCAGCAGCTTACGCGGGGGGGGAGTAGATACGCAGTATTTT.

The DNA of the CDR3 is TGTGCCAGCAGTTACTCGGGACGGCTTAATGAAAAACTGTTTTTT. It codes for CASSYSGRLNEKLFF. The rearrangement uses TRBV6-6 and TRBJ1-4; weak D call: TRBD1 (5 bases). The germline gives CDR1 MNHNY, CDR2 SVGAGI (reference sequence). CDR3 length equals 15 residues. The germline V and J ends were trimmed by 0 bases and 4 bases, with 9 bases remaining between them.

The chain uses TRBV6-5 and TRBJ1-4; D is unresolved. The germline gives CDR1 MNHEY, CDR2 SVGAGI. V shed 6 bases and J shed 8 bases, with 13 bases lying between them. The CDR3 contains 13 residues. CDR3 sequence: CASSQRHIEKLFF. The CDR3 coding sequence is TGTGCCAGCAGCCAGAGACACATCGAAAAACTGTTTTTT.

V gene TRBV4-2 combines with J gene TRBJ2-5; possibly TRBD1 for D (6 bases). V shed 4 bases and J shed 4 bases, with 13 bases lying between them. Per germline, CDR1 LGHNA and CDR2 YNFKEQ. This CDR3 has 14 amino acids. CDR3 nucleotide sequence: TGTGCCAGCAGCCCCCAGGACAGCGGAGAGACCCAGTACTTC. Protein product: CASSPQDSGETQYF.

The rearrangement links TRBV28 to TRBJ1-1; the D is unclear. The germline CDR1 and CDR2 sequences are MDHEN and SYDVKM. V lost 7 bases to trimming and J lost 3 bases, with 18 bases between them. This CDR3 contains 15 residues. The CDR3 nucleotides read TGTGCCAGCACCGGTGGGAACAGTTACTACACTGAAGCTTTCTTT. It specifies CASTGGNSYYTEAFF.

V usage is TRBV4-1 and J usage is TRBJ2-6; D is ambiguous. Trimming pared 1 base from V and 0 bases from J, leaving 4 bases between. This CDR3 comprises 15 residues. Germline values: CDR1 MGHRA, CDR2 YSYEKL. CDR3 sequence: CASSQAYSGANVLTF. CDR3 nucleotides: TGCGCCAGCAGCCAAGCTTACTCTGGGGCCAACGTCCTGACTTTC.

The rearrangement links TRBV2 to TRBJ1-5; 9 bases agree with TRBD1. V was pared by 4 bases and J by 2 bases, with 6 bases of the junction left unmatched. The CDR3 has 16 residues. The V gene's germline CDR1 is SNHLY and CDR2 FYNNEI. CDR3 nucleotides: TGTGCCAGCAGTGTCCTAAGGACAGGGGGCAATCAGCCCCAGCATTTT. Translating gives CASSVLRTGGNQPQHF.

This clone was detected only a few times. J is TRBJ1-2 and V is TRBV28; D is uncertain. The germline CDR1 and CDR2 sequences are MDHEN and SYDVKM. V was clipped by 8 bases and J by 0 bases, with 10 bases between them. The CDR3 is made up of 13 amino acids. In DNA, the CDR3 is TGTGCCAGCGGTCGCCCTCCTAACTATGGCTACACCTTC. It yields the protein CASGRPPNYGYTF.